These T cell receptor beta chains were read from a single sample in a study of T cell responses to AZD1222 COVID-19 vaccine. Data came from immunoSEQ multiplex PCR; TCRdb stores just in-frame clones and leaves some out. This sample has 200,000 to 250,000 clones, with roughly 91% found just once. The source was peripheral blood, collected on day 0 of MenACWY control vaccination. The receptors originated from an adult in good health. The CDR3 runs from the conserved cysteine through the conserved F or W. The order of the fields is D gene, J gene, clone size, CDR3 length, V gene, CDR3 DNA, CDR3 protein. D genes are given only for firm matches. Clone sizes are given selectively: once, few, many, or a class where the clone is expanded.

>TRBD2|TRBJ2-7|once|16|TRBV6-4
TGTGCCAGCAGCTATAAACTAGCGGGGGTCGCCTACGAGCAGTACTTC
CASSYKLAGVAYEQYF
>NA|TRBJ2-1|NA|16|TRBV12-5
TGTGCTAGTGGCCTGGGGGGTTCGGTCACCTACAATGAGCAGTTCTTC
CASGLGGSVTYNEQFF
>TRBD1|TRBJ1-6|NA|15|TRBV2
TGTGCCAGCAAACCGGACAGGGGGGGAAATTCACCCCTCCACTTT
CASKPDRGGNSPLHF
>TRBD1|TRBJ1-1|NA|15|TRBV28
TGTGCCAGCAGGCTACAGGGGGCCCGGAACACTGAAGCTTTCTTT
CASRLQGARNTEAFF
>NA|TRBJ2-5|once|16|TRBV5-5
TGTGCCAGCAGCCTGACAGCGTACATGCTTCAAGAGACCCAGTACTTC
CASSLTAYMLQETQYF
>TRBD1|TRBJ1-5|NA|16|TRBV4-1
TGCGCCAGCAGCCAAGACTTGACAGGGGGCTATAGGTCCCAGCATTTT
CASSQDLTGGYRSQHF
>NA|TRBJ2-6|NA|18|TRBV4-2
TGTGCCAGCAGCCAAGACCTTACCACAGGGACTGGGGCCAACGTCCTGACTTTC
CASSQDLTTGTGANVLTF
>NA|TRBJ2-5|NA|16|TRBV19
TGTGCCAGTAGTAGAAGTCCCTTACAGGGAGGGGAGACCCAGTACTTC
CASSRSPLQGGETQYF
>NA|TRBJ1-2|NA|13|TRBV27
TGTGCCAGCAGTTTTCGGGTAGGGAGCGGCTACACCTTC
CASSFRVGSGYTF
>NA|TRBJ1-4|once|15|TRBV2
TGTGCCAGCAGTGACAGGGCTGCAACTAATGAAAAACTGTTTTTT
CASSDRAATNEKLFF
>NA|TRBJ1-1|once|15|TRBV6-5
TGTGCCAGCAGTTACTCTGGGGGGGTGAACACTGAAGCTTTCTTT
CASSYSGGVNTEAFF
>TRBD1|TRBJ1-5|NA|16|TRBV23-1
TGCGCCAGCAGTAAGGGACAGGTCGGCCTTAATCAGCCCCAGCATTTT
CASSKGQVGLNQPQHF
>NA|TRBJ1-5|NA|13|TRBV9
TGTGCCAGCAGCGTAGGGTCCCGTCAGCCCCAGCATTTT
CASSVGSRQPQHF
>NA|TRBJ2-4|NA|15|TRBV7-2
TGTGCCAGCCGAAATACTGCAGGGGGAGGGAACATTCAGTACTTC
CASRNTAGGGNIQYF
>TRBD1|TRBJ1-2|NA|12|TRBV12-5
TGTGCTAGTGGTGGGACAGGGTATGGCTACACCTTC
CASGGTGYGYTF
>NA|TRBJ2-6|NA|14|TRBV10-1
TGCGCCAGCAGTGGGGGTGCTGGGGCCAACGTCCTGACTTTC
CASSGGAGANVLTF
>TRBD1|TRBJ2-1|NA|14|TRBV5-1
TGCGCCAGCAGGATGGACAGGGGTTACAATGAGCAGTTCTTC
CASRMDRGYNEQFF
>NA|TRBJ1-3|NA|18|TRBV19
TGTGCCAGTAGTATTTCGACGGCCAGCCACTTCTCTGGAAACACCATATATTTT
CASSISTASHFSGNTIYF
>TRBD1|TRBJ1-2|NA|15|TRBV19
TGTGCCAGTAGTCGGACAGGGAGTCTTCCGGGAGGCTACACCTTC
CASSRTGSLPGGYTF
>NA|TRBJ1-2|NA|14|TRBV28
TGTGCCAGCAGTTCAGGGACATTTCCAAAGGGCTACACCTTC
CASSSGTFPKGYTF
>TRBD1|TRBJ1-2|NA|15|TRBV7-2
TGTGCCAGCAGCTTACAGGGGGGCGAAGGGTATGGCTACACCTTC
CASSLQGGEGYGYTF
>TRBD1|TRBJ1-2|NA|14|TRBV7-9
TGTGCCAGCAGCTTAGTAGGGGGCTCGAATGGCTACACCTTC
CASSLVGGSNGYTF
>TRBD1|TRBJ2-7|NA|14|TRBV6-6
TGTGCCTCCGGTAAAGGGACAGGGGGCTACGAGCAGTACTTC
CASGKGTGGYEQYF
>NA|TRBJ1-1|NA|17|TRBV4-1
TGCGCCAGCAGCCAAGTTATTAGGTCTGGACAAGGGCCTGAAGCTTTCTTT
CASSQVIRSGQGPEAFF
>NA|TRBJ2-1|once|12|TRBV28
TGTGCCAGCAGTTTGAGGGGGTATGAGCAGTTCTTC
CASSLRGYEQFF
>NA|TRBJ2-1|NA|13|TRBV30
TGTGCCTGGAGTGTATTCGAAGGAAATGAGCAGTTCTTC
CAWSVFEGNEQFF
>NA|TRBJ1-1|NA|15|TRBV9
TGTGCCAGCAGCCCAGACGGGGCTTCGAACACTGAAGCTTTCTTT
CASSPDGASNTEAFF
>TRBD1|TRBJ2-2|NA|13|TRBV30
TGTGCCTGGAGTCCCACAGGGGCCGGGGAGCTGTTTTTT
CAWSPTGAGELFF
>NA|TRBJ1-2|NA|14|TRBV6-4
TGTGCCAGCAGGAAGGGTACAGGGCTCTATGGCTACACCTTC
CASRKGTGLYGYTF
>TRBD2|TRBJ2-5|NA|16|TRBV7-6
TGTGCCAGCAGCGCCTTAGCGGGGGGGCATGGAGAGACCCAGTACTTC
CASSALAGGHGETQYF
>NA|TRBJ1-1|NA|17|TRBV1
TGCACCAGCATTAGCGGCACAGGGAATTTCTTGAACACTGAAGCTTTCTTT
CTSISGTGNFLNTEAFF
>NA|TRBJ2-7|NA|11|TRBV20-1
TGCAGTGCTAGTACGGGTTACGAGCAGTACTTC
CSASTGYEQYF